This T cell receptor beta chain came from a study of cytomegalovirus exposure and HLA in healthy donors (dated by TCRdb to about 2017). General notes on the study: In an earlier analysis of some 610 of the donors, approximately 300 Gb of sequence data and roughly 100 million unique TCR beta sequences from approximately 180 million T cells were reported. An early release covering roughly 640 HLA-typed donors comprised about 320 gigabases of sequencing data and around 80 million unique TCR sequences. The genetic ancestry cluster associated with self-reported Caucasian donors included over 65% of the approximately 430 genotyped donors. The study was designed to test whether signatures of past pathogen exposure could be identified by cataloging public T cell receptors. The T cell repertoires of roughly 660 subjects were profiled by immunosequencing and related to cytomegalovirus serostatus. In addition to the first cohort of 500 to 850 subjects, a separate validation cohort of approximately 130 different subjects was used. To predict cytomegalovirus infection status, the study combined high-throughput TCR immunosequencing, statistical association of individual TCRs with disease status, and machine learning. A later analysis re-analyzed previously published TCR beta repertoires from roughly 690 donors and added high-resolution HLA genotyping to study TCR occurrence patterns. Rather than drawing on any new phenotypic data, the later analysis identified candidate immune exposures from TCR beta sequences and the way those sequences occurred across donors. An earlier analysis of 587 of the donors used high-throughput TCR beta sequencing to judge whether each TCR beta V gene segment behaved as functional or pseudogenic. Donor age, sex, ethnicity and CMV serostatus were compiled together with the repertoire data. Genome-wide SNP genotypes for about 60% of the roughly 700 donors were used in a later genetic analysis, which treated that subset as a discovery cohort. Every discovery cohort repertoire had been produced on one sequencing platform. HLA typing included class I and class II loci at four-digit resolution. The number of typed donors differed by locus: about 620-630 for A, B, C, DRB1 and DQB1; approximately 540 for DQA1; some 590 for DPA1; and around 450 for DPB1. A few DR-DQ haplotypes were handled as single units for association and clustering because linkage in the cohort was strong. Across about 370 genotyped donors of the cohort, an average of about 240,000 unique TCR beta nucleotide sequences per donor were sequenced, and roughly a sixth of those sequences were non-productive.

The CDR3 goes from the cysteine to the phenylalanine over 15 residues. Kept here is only the CDR3 DNA, which spans 45 bases and is read in frame from base 1. The V end loses 5 bases and the J end loses 4 bases, and a stretch of 17 bases separates them. Sequences MNHEY (CDR1) and SVGAGI (CDR2) are obtained from the germline V gene. As for this clone: It lacks a known antigen. No base quality information exists; no much larger clone differs at one position.

Library preparation used the immunoSEQ multiplex PCR assay. For the multiplex PCR, a mixture combining 60 forward primers for TCR Vbeta segments and 13 reverse primers for TCR Jbeta segments was used. The CDR3 region of rearranged TCR beta genes was amplified from genomic DNA with a multiplex PCR assay. Amplified TCR beta libraries were sequenced as 87-base-pair reads on the Illumina HiSeq System. Processing in the source paper ran as follows. A later analysis counted 65 million to 90 million unique TCR beta chains across the 650 to 700 repertoires, and around 9.9 million of these chains were shared by at least two donors. Raw reads were error-corrected and collapsed into unique sequences by a nearest-neighbor algorithm in which closely related sequences were merged to remove PCR and sequencing errors. V, D and J gene segments were assigned by aligning CDR3 sequences to IMGT reference sequences. For a sequence to be retained, a match of at least six nucleotides was required to both a V gene segment and a J gene segment. Rearrangements were called productive when the CDR3 lacked stop codons and stayed in frame with V and J; all others were non-productive. CDR3 was defined by IMGT convention, running from the second conserved V-encoded cysteine to the conserved J-encoded phenylalanine. Sequences without an unambiguous match to a single V gene segment were excluded from the earlier analysis of 587 of the donors. An earlier analysis of 550 to 650 of the donors classified V segments as functional when productive rearrangements were above 56.7% and as segregating when the standard deviation between donors was above 5%. A statistical classification framework was developed to diagnose cytomegalovirus status using the catalog of TCR beta chain sequences. V and J gene assignment, in a later analysis, came from comparing TCR nucleotide sequences with IMGT/GENE-DB human TR gene sequences. A later analysis assigned CDR3 sequences and most-parsimonious VDJ recombination scenarios with the TCRdist pipeline. In a later analysis, every TCR beta chain was defined by the combination of its CDR3 amino acid sequence and its V-gene family, and reads without a unique V-gene family were dropped. To address suspected cross-contamination and a sequencing artifact, a later analysis removed roughly 580 highly shared, low-generation-probability nucleotide sequences. In a later analysis, a clonal expansion index was calculated for each public chain from normalized within-repertoire ranks of inferred template counts. In a later analysis, generation probabilities were computed with a VDJ recombination model fitted to out-of-frame rearrangements, and the resulting probabilities were checked against IGoR. Hypergeometric tests were used in a later analysis to score TCR-TCR, TCR-HLA and TCR-CMV co-occurrence, with a repertoire-size bias correction applied to the TCR pairs. A later analysis estimated false discovery rates by permuting HLA or CMV assignments 20 times. In a later analysis, co-occurring TCRs were grouped using DBSCAN, and TCRdist sequence similarity was added for clustering within HLA-allele-positive subsets. Repertoires with fewer than 30,000 or more than 120,000 public chains were left out of co-occurrence clustering, as were roughly five repertoires with anomalous nucleotide sharing. TCRdb limited this immuneACCESS table to in-frame rearrangements with V and J called. A share of clones is missing; checked studies link under half to unresolved V genes, and the rest is unexplained. V and J calls and clone size come straight from that table; D and trimming were deduced from the DNA. The sample table holds more than 90,000 clones, of which 65% to 85% were seen once. Jointly, the top ten make up about 1.9% of the sample.

Overall study results and their limits: The earlier analysis of approximately 560 of the donors excluded some 15 rarely observed V segments, including chromosome 9 orphons, because counts were too low. According to a later genetic analysis, donors in an Asian-associated ancestry cluster had fewer N-insertions in productive TCRs than the approximately 610-donor mean. Specific HLA alleles were associated with 16,951 TCR beta sequences at a false discovery rate of 0.05 in a later analysis. A further reported finding was that TCR beta sequences accurately predicted the HLA-A and HLA-B alleles for most subjects in the first cohort. In vitro tests confirmed that a few of the cytomegalovirus-associated TCR beta chains recognize cytomegalovirus antigens. Across donors, most TCR sequences were observed very rarely, whereas some public TCRs were present in many individuals. Presence/absence analyses assumed roughly uniform sequencing depth across donors, an assumption that may not hold. A later analysis found that HLA-associated TCR beta chains were more clonally expanded and had lower generation probabilities than equally common non-associated chains. V-gene and J-gene trimming of TCR beta chains was associated with a missense DCLRE1C variant in a later genetic analysis, and the association was replicated in an independent cohort. Broadly in line with IMGT annotations, most TCR beta V segments showed up in productive rearrangements about 87% or about 30% of the time in an earlier analysis of a few hundred of the donors. The study gave a list of over 150 TCR beta chains associated with cytomegalovirus. The 87-base-pair reads could not distinguish some IMGT-functional V segments, including TRBV6-2 and TRBV6-3, so those segments were excluded. Correlated functional status among segregating V segments might be attributable to linkage disequilibrium, but an unknown experimental factor could not be ruled out. A cluster of highly shared sequence variants was judged likely to represent a technical artifact of the sequencing pipeline. When HLA alleles, especially DR and DQ, strongly co-occurred, TCR associations were difficult to assign to individual alleles. The authors suggested that the approach could potentially be extended to other disease states and immunological phenotypes. Immune exposure information for the cohort was limited to CMV serostatus. Only TCR beta chains were sequenced in this cohort, and the absence of alpha or paired-chain data limited detectable features. According to a later analysis, parvovirus B19, influenza, CMV and Epstein-Barr virus appeared linked to several top co-occurrence clusters. In both the original and validation cohorts, the classifier was reported to diagnose cytomegalovirus status with high specificity and sensitivity. In a later analysis, the rate of TCR association differed among HLA loci, with DRB1 alleles having the most associated TCRs and HLA-C alleles having the fewest. HLA typing was unavailable for some donors at each locus, so association tests used only the typed subset. In a later analysis, most CMV-associated TCR beta chains were found to appear HLA-restricted, with HLA associations seemingly driven largely by CMV exposure.

In total, 630 or so healthy bone marrow donors made up the cohort. At the time of sampling, every cohort member was nominally healthy, though immune exposures that went unrecorded were likely present. The donor tested CMV seronegative, placing the donor among the 350 to 400 seronegative members of the cohort. Every donor gave a peripheral blood sample, and the peripheral blood mononuclear cells from that sample were used for TCR beta sequencing. Genomic DNA was extracted from the blood cell samples with the Qiagen DNeasy Blood Extraction Kit. Sequenced material: PBMCs. This TCR came from a woman between 40 and 55 years old in good health and CMV-seronegative. The chain couples TRBV6-5 to TRBJ1-2; TRBD1 might be the D gene, on 6 matching bases. The CDR3 is CASSPRGAPGYGYTF. DNA sequence: TGTGCCAGCAGTCCACGGGGGGCGCCGGGCTATGGCTACACCTTC.